This T cell receptor beta chain was retrieved from a study of blood T cell repertoires in COVID-19. The trim removed 5 bases at V and 4 bases at J, leaving 8 bases unmatched. The CDR3 has 15 amino acids. CDR1 is SGHTA, CDR2 FQGNSA, per germline. About this clone itself: Other nucleotide sequences from this sample produce the same CDR3.

Assay used: immunoSEQ multiplex PCR; TCRdb lists only in-frame clones, some missing. The sample lists about 84,000 clones, 75% to 85% occurring once. The sequence was obtained from a woman aged 80 or older with acute or convalescent COVID-19. The chain employs TRBV7-2 and TRBJ2-1; 7 nucleotides match TRBD1. Sequencing input: peripheral blood. CDR3 sequence: CASSLGDSEYNEQFF. CDR3 DNA sequence: TGTGCCAGCAGCCTTGGGGACAGCGAGTACAATGAGCAGTTCTTC. Complete variable domain (other parts from reference TRBV7-2 and TRBJ2-1): GAGVSQSPSNKVTEKGKDVELRCDPISGHTALYWYRQSLGQGLEFLIYFQGNSAPDKSGLPSDRFSAERTGGSVSTLTIQRTQQEDSAVYLCASSLGDSEYNEQFFGPGTRLTVL.